This note documents a single T cell receptor (beta chain) sequence. Antigen unknown. V was clipped by 3 bases and J by 9 bases, with 15 bases between them. Germline values: CDR1 MNHNS, CDR2 SASEGT. This CDR3 has 14 amino acids. Repertoires were generated with immunoSEQ multiplex PCR, while TCRdb's copy carries only in-frame clones and drops some. The sample has 25,000 to 30,000 clones; around 80% are singletons. The entry originates in a study of PD-1 blockade in classical Hodgkin lymphoma. In the study overall: The study gave patients nivolumab 3 mg/kg intravenously every 2 weeks. Overall study findings and caveats: Complete responders started with a diversity level that resembled newly diagnosed patients at baseline. The authors excluded patients who started nivolumab under 1 year after ASCT. With CD4+ cells, TCR diversity rose significantly by C4D1, but not with CD8+ cells.

Time point in this sample: cycle 4 day 1 (C4D1), after around six weeks of nivolumab. Relapse after autologous stem cell transplantation occurred in every patient, and brentuximab vedotin exposure varied. The input for sequencing was peripheral blood mononuclear cells (PBMCs), taken before the fourth cycle of nivolumab. The gene calls are TRBV6-1 and TRBJ2-1, with D possibly TRBD2 on 5 matching bases. This sequence was found in a human donor with classical Hodgkin lymphoma. Here the CDR3 DNA reads TGTGCCAGCAGTGAGGTGGGTGAGGCGGGTGAGCAGTTCTTC. Residues: CASSEVGEAGEQFF.